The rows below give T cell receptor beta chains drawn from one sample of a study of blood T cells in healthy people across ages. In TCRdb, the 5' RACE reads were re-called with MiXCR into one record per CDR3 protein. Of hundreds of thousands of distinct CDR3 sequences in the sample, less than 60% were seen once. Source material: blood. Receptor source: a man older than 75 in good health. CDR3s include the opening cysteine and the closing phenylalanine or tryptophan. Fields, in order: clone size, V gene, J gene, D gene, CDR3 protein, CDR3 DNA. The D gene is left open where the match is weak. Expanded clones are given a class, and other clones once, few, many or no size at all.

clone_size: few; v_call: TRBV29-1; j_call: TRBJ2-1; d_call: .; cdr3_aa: CSVVRARGGNEQFF; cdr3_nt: TGCAGCGTTGTCCGGGCGAGGGGGGGCAATGAGCAGTTCTTC
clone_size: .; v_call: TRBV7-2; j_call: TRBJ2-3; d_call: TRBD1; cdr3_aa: CASSPWTGGADTQYF; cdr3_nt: TGTGCCAGCAGCCCATGGACAGGGGGCGCAGATACGCAGTATTTT
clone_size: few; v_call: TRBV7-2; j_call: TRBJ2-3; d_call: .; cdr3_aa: CASSLESGQDTQYF; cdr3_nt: TGTGCCAGCAGCTTAGAGTCGGGGCAAGATACGCAGTATTTT
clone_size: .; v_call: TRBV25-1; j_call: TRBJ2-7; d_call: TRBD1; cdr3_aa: CASSEGTGVRYEQYF; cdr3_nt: TGTGCCAGCAGTGAAGGGACAGGGGTTAGATACGAGCAGTACTTC
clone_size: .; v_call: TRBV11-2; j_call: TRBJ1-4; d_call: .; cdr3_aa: CASSLGLDRLSTNEKLFF; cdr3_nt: TGTGCCAGCAGCTTAGGACTTGACAGGCTCTCAACTAATGAAAAACTGTTTTTT
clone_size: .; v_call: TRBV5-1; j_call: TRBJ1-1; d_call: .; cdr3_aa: CASYREWGTEAFF; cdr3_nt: TGCGCCAGCTACAGGGAGTGGGGGACTGAAGCTTTCTTT
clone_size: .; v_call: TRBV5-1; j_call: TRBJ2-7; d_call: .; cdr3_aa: CASSLGDGQSYEQYF; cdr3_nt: TGCGCCAGCAGCTTGGGGGACGGACAGTCATACGAGCAGTACTTC
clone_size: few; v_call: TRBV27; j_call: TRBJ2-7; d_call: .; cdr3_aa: CASRASGSYEQYF; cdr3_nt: TGTGCCAGCAGGGCCTCCGGCTCCTACGAGCAGTACTTC
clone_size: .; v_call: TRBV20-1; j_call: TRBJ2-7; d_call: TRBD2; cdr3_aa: CSAPGLAGLRNEQYF; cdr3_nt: TGCAGTGCACCGGGACTAGCGGGCTTAAGGAACGAGCAGTACTTC
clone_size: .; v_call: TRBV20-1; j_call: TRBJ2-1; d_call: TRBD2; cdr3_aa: CSASWLAGGSSYNEQFF; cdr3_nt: TGCAGTGCTAGCTGGCTAGCGGGGGGGAGCTCCTACAATGAGCAGTTCTTC
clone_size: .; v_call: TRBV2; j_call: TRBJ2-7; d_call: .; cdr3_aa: CASSVRRQDEQYF; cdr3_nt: TGTGCCAGCAGTGTCAGGCGCCAGGACGAGCAGTACTTC
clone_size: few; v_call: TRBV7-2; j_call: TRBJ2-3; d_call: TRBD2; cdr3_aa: CASGLAGGRSTDTQYF; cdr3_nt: TGTGCCAGCGGACTAGCGGGAGGGCGTAGCACAGATACGCAGTATTTT
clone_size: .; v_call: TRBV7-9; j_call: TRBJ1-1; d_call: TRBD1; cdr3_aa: CASSLAGGTSETEAFF; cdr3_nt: TGTGCCAGCAGCTTAGCAGGGGGCACTTCGGAGACTGAAGCTTTCTTT
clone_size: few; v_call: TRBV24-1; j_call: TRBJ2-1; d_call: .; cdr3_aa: CATSQGGMSSYNEQFF; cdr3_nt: TGTGCCACCAGTCAAGGCGGGATGAGCTCCTACAATGAGCAGTTCTTC
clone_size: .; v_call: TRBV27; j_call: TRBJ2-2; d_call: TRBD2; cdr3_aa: CASTEWGGLNTGELFF; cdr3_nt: TGTGCCAGCACTGAGTGGGGGGGATTGAACACCGGGGAGCTGTTTTTT
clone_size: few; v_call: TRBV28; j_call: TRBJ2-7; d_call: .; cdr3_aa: CASSLSGARGPYEQYF; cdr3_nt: TGTGCCAGCAGTTTAAGCGGGGCCAGGGGACCCTACGAGCAGTACTTC
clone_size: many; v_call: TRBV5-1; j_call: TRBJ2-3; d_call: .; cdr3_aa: CASSTNSQTDTQYF; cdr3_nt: TGCGCCAGCAGCACAAATAGTCAAACAGATACGCAGTATTTT
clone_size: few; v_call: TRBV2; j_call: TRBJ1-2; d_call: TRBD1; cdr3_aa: CASSEVRGGGGYTF; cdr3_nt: TGTGCCAGCAGTGAGGTTCGAGGGGGCGGTGGCTACACCTTC
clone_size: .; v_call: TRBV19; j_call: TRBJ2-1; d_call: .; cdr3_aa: CASSISRTSRGNEQFF; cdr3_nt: TGTGCCAGTAGTATATCCAGGACGTCCCGAGGGAATGAGCAGTTCTTC
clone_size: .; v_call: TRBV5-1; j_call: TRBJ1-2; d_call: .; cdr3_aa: CASSYSENYGYTF; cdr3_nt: TGCGCCAGCAGCTACTCCGAAAACTATGGCTACACCTTC